Listed below are T cell receptor beta chains from one sample, sequenced in a study of cytomegalovirus exposure and HLA in healthy donors. TCRdb keeps only in-frame clones here, not all; method: immunoSEQ multiplex PCR. The table lists about 160,000 clones, approximately 78% of them singletons, with 1.9% in the top ten. The sample was PBMCs. These receptors all stem from a woman between 18 and 30 years old in good health and CMV-seronegative. The CDR3 runs from the conserved cysteine through the conserved F or W. Each record gives: J gene, V gene, CDR3 protein.

j_call: TRBJ2-1
v_call: TRBV18
cdr3_aa: CASSLKNRDRGNNEQFF

j_call: TRBJ2-1
v_call: TRBV7-8
cdr3_aa: CASSLTGGFYNEQFF

j_call: TRBJ1-4
v_call: TRBV7-6
cdr3_aa: CASSLDTGNNEKLFF

j_call: TRBJ2-7
v_call: TRBV7-6
cdr3_aa: CASSLQGRYEQYF

j_call: TRBJ2-4
v_call: TRBV2
cdr3_aa: CASSWTLAKNIQYF

j_call: TRBJ2-7
v_call: TRBV5-1
cdr3_aa: CASSLVPGASYEQYF

j_call: TRBJ1-4
v_call: TRBV5-1
cdr3_aa: CASSPPGQGNEKLFF

j_call: TRBJ2-7
v_call: TRBV7-3
cdr3_aa: CASSLFGQGDEQYF

j_call: TRBJ2-7
v_call: TRBV27
cdr3_aa: CASSLFYGSHEQYF

j_call: TRBJ2-1
v_call: TRBV9
cdr3_aa: CASSALAGESYNEQFF

j_call: TRBJ2-3
v_call: TRBV9
cdr3_aa: CASSVVSGTDTQYF

j_call: TRBJ2-4
v_call: TRBV6-4
cdr3_aa: CASSEETGTNIQYF

j_call: TRBJ2-7
v_call: TRBV7-2
cdr3_aa: CASRNTPTGEQYF

j_call: TRBJ1-2
v_call: TRBV27
cdr3_aa: CASSSTGVGYTF

j_call: TRBJ2-7
v_call: TRBV7-9
cdr3_aa: CASRDNRQGEGEQYF

j_call: .
v_call: TRBV27
cdr3_aa: CASKDRFWSYEQYF

j_call: TRBJ2-5
v_call: TRBV7-7
cdr3_aa: CASSAGLAGPQETQYF

j_call: TRBJ2-7
v_call: TRBV13
cdr3_aa: CASSGGTGEDEQYF

j_call: TRBJ2-7
v_call: TRBV4-1
cdr3_aa: CASSQGGTGHYEQYF

j_call: TRBJ2-3
v_call: TRBV7-6
cdr3_aa: CASSERGASTDTQYF

j_call: TRBJ1-2
v_call: TRBV13
cdr3_aa: CASSLSGYGYTF

j_call: TRBJ1-4
v_call: TRBV6-5
cdr3_aa: CASSRTGALGEKLFF

j_call: TRBJ2-6
v_call: TRBV4-2
cdr3_aa: CASSPRGVAGANVLTF

j_call: TRBJ1-2
v_call: TRBV5-1
cdr3_aa: CASSLAWGTGYNYGYTF

j_call: TRBJ2-7
v_call: TRBV11-2
cdr3_aa: CASTLAGGYYEQYF

j_call: TRBJ1-4
v_call: TRBV28
cdr3_aa: CASKRQTNEKLFF

j_call: TRBJ1-2
v_call: TRBV6-1
cdr3_aa: CASSEPGTGWDGYTF

j_call: TRBJ2-1
v_call: TRBV5-1
cdr3_aa: CASSRTGLAGGLGNEQFF

j_call: TRBJ1-2
v_call: TRBV7-9
cdr3_aa: CASSGGMTGANYGYTF

j_call: TRBJ1-1
v_call: TRBV4-1
cdr3_aa: CASSRSASGVRTEAFF

j_call: TRBJ2-2
v_call: TRBV5-6
cdr3_aa: CASSLPSWAGELFF

j_call: TRBJ1-2
v_call: TRBV5-1
cdr3_aa: CASSDRRNRGTADGYTF

j_call: TRBJ2-7
v_call: TRBV28
cdr3_aa: CASQGPSSYEQYF

j_call: TRBJ1-5
v_call: TRBV28
cdr3_aa: CASKIGRGHNQPQHF

j_call: TRBJ1-5
v_call: TRBV5-8
cdr3_aa: CASSRGTVSNQPQHF

j_call: TRBJ2-3
v_call: TRBV20-1
cdr3_aa: CSGGGSDTQYF

j_call: TRBJ1-1
v_call: TRBV28
cdr3_aa: CASSLGGVLNTEAFF